This T cell receptor (beta chain) is from a study of blood T cell repertoires in COVID-19. Study summary: Specimens from acute and convalescent COVID-19 originated in the United States, Italy and Spain. Sample material is recorded as cDNA or gDNA derived from T cells, B-cell-depleted T cells, or PBMCs.

Original data processing: Amplification of reference gene primers provided the estimated nucleated cell counts. Clones were read by immunoSEQ multiplex PCR, and TCRdb kept only the in-frame ones, dropping some. That table supplies the V and J calls and clone size; D and trimming were determined from the DNA. The data show about 22,000 clones, around 80% seen once. With regard to this clone: At one end the junction does not follow the germline gene, possibly because of a read error. In the same sample, other DNA sequences code for this CDR3.

The CDR3 covers 14 residues. The germline CDR1 and CDR2 sequences are SGHNT and YYREEE (reference sequence). The V call is TRBV5-4, the J call TRBJ1-2; D is uncertain. The TCR comes from a man between 60 and 70 years old with active COVID-19. Sequenced: peripheral blood. CDR3 sequence: CASSLGPANYGYTF. The CDR3, as DNA: TGTGCCAGCAGCTTGGGTCCGGCTAACTATGGCTACACCTTT. Full variable domain (rest looked up from reference TRBV5-4 and TRBJ1-2): ETGVTQSPTHLIKTRGQQVTLRCSSQSGHNTVSWYQQALGQGPQFIFQYYREEENGRGNFPPRFSGLQFPNYSSELNVNALELDDSALYLCASSLGPANYGYTFGSGTRLTVV.